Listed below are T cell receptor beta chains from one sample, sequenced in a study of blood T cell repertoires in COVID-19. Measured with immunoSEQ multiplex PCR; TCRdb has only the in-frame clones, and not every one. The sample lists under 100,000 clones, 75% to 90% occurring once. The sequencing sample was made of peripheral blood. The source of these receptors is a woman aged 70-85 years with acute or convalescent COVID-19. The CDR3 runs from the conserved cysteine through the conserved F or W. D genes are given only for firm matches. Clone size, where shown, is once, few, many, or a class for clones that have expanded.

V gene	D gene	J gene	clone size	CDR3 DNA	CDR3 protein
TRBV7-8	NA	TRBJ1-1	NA	TGTGCCAGCAGCTTAGTGCGGAGCCTGAACACTGAAGCTTTCTTT	CASSLVRSLNTEAFF
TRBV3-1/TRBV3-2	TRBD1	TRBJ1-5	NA	TGTGCCAGCAGCCAAGGGACAGGGGGACTAAACAATCAGCCCCAGCATTTT	CASSQGTGGLNNQPQHF
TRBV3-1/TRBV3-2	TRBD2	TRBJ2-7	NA	TGTGCCAGCAGCCAACAGCGACTAGCGGGCTACGAGCAGTACTTC	CASSQQRLAGYEQYF
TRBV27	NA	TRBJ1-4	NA	TGTGCCAGCAGTTCATCCGGTTTGCCTAATGAAAAACTGTTTTTT	CASSSSGLPNEKLFF
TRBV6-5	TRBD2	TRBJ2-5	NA	TGTGCCAGCACCGTAGCGGGAGGCGGCGGCGAGACCCAGTACTTC	CASTVAGGGGETQYF
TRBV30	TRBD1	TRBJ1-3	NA	TGTGCCTGGGGACGCCGGACAGGGAGAGACACCATATATTTT	CAWGRRTGRDTIYF
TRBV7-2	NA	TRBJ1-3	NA	TGTGCCAGCAGCTTATTCCCACAGGGAAGGGCAGAAAACACCATATATTTT	CASSLFPQGRAENTIYF
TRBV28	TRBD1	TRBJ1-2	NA	TGTGCCAGCAGTCAACTCGGGACAGCTCCCCGTGGGAACTATGGCTACACCTTC	CASSQLGTAPRGNYGYTF
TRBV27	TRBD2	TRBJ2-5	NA	TGTGCCAGCAGTTTAATAGCTAGCGGGGGCGGTGAGACCCAGTACTTC	CASSLIASGGGETQYF
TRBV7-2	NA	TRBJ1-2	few	TGTGCCAGCAGCTTAGAGGGGCAGAACTATGGCTACACCTTC	CASSLEGQNYGYTF
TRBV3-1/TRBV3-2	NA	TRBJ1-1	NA	TGTGCCAGCAGCCAAGAGAACAGGAACACTGAAGCTTTCTTT	CASSQENRNTEAFF
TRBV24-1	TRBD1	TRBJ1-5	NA	TGTGCCACCAGTGACTCCGGGACAGGCAATCAGCCCCAGCATTTT	CATSDSGTGNQPQHF
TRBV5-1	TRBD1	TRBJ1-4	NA	TGCGCCAGCAGCTTCCAGGGACAGGGGAGTGAAAAACTGTTTTTT	CASSFQGQGSEKLFF
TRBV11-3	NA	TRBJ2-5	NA	TGTGCCAGCAGCTTAGATAGCGTGGGGACCCAGTACTTC	CASSLDSVGTQYF
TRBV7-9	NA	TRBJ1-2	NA	TGTGCCAGCACCGCGGCCCTCCCCAATGGCTACACCTTC	CASTAALPNGYTF
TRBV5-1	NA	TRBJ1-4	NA	TGCGCCAGCAGGCGGGGTGGGGTAGGTGAAAAACTGTTTTTT	CASRRGGVGEKLFF
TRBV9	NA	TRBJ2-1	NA	TGTGCCAGCAGCGTAGGGGTAGGGGGAAACAATGAGCAGTTCTTC	CASSVGVGGNNEQFF
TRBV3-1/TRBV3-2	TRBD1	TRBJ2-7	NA	TGTGCCAGCACCGGTGGACAGGGAACCTACGAGCAGTACTTC	CASTGGQGTYEQYF
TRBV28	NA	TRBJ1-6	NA	TGTGCCAGCAATAAACTCAGGGTCCCCATCTATAATTCACCCCTCCACTTT	CASNKLRVPIYNSPLHF
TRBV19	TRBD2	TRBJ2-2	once	TGTGCCAGTACCTCCTCAAGGACTAGAGCGAACACCGGGGAGCTGTTTTTT	CASTSSRTRANTGELFF
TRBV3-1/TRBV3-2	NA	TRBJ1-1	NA	TGTGCCAGCAGCCAAGGTCCGGGTTCGAACACTGAAGCTTTCTTT	CASSQGPGSNTEAFF
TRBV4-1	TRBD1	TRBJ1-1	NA	TGCGCCAGCAGCCAAGAAACACAGGGGGCTATGTCTGAAGCTTTCTTT	CASSQETQGAMSEAFF
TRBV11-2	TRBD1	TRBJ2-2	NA	TGTGCCAGCAGCTTAGTGGGGACAGGGGGGAGCACCGGGGAGCTGTTTTTT	CASSLVGTGGSTGELFF
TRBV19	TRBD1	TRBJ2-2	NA	TGTGCCAGTAGTACACAGGGGGCTAGATCCGGGGAGCTGTTTTTT	CASSTQGARSGELFF
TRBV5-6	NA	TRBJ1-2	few	TGTGCCAGCAGCAACGCCAGGGGCTCCTATGGCTACACCTTC	CASSNARGSYGYTF
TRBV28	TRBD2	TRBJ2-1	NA	TGTGCCAGCACTACTTGGTGGGCGCGGGAGAACGATCACTCCTACAATGAGCAGTTCTTC	CASTTWWARENDHSYNEQFF
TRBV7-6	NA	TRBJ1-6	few	TGTGCCAGCAGCGCCGGACAGATACGGGCCCACACCTACCCACCCCTCCACTTT	CASSAGQIRAHTYPPLHF
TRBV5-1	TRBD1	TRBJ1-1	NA	TGCGCCAGCAGCTTGCCGGGACAGGGAGGGACTGAAGCTTTCTTT	CASSLPGQGGTEAFF
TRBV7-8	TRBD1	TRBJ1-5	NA	TGTGCCAGCAGACCCGGGACAGGGGTTTTTGGCAATCAGCCCCAGCATTTT	CASRPGTGVFGNQPQHF
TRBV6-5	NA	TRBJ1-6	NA	TGTGCCAGCTCCGGGACTGCACTTTATAATTCACCCCTCCACTTT	CASSGTALYNSPLHF
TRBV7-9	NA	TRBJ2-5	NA	TGTGCCAGCTTGTGGCTAGCCAAAGAGACCCAGTACTTC	CASLWLAKETQYF
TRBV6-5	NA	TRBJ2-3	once	TGTGCCAGCAGCTCCTCTAACTTAGATACGCAGTATTTT	CASSSSNLDTQYF
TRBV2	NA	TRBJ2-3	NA	TGTGCCAGCAGTGCGGCCCTGAGGCCAGATACGCAGTATTTT	CASSAALRPDTQYF
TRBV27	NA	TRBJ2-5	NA	TGTGCCAGCAGTAAAGGCGCAGGGCCATCCCGGGAGACCCAGTACTTC	CASSKGAGPSRETQYF
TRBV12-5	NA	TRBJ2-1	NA	TGTGCTAGTGGTTTGCCCCCACGGTATGAGCAGTTCTTC	CASGLPPRYEQFF
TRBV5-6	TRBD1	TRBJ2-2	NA	TGTGCCAGCAGCGCGGACAGGTTTTGGAACACCGGGGAGCTGTTTTTT	CASSADRFWNTGELFF
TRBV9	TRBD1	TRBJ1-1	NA	TGTGCCAGCAGCGGCCAGTGGGACAGACCTCTGAACACTGAAGCTTTCTTT	CASSGQWDRPLNTEAFF
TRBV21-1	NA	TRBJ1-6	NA	TGTGCCAGCAGCAAGGGGGCAGGGGGCCTCTCCTATAATTCACCCCTCCACTTT	CASSKGAGGLSYNSPLHF
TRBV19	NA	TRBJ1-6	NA	TGTGCCAGCGGGGGGGCCAATTCACCCCTCCACTTT	CASGGANSPLHF
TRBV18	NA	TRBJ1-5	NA	TGTGCCAGCTCACGAGACCAGGGTCAGCCCCAGCATTTT	CASSRDQGQPQHF
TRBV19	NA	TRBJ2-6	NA	TGTGCCAGTAGTATCGGGACAAGAAGTAGCTTCTCTGGGGCCAACGTCCTGACTTTC	CASSIGTRSSFSGANVLTF
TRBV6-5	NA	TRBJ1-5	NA	TGTGCCAGCAGCCGAATACAGGGTAATCAGCCCCAGCATTTT	CASSRIQGNQPQHF
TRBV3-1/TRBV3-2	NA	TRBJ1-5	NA	TGTGCCAGCAGCCGCCGGGAATACAATCAGCCCCAGCATTTT	CASSRREYNQPQHF
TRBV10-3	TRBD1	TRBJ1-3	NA	TGTGCCATCAGTGGACAGGGGGGAGGAAACACCATATATTTT	CAISGQGGGNTIYF
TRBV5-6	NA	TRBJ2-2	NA	TGTGCCAGCAGCTTACGGCATACAGGGAACACCGGGGAGCTGTTTTTT	CASSLRHTGNTGELFF
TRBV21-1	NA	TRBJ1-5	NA	TGTGCCATCCAACAGACGAATCAGCCCCAGCATTTT	CAIQQTNQPQHF
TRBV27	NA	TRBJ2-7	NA	TGTGCCAGCAGTCGGACAGTTACAGCCTACGAGCAGTACTTC	CASSRTVTAYEQYF
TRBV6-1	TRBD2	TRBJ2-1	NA	TGTGCCAGCAGTGGCCTGGGACTAGCGGGAGCCGCCTCCTACAATGAGCAGTTCTTC	CASSGLGLAGAASYNEQFF
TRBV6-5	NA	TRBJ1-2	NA	TGTGCCAGCAGTTTGGGACTCGGAAGCTATGGCTACACCTTC	CASSLGLGSYGYTF
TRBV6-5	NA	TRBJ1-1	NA	TGTGCCAGCAGTTATGACAGAAACACTGAAGCTTTCTTT	CASSYDRNTEAFF
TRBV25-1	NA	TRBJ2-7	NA	TGTGCCAGCAGTCCCGCTACGACAACCTCCTACGAGCAGTACTTC	CASSPATTTSYEQYF
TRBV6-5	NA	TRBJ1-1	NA	TGTGCCAGCAGACTACAGGGAAACACTGAAGCTTTCTTT	CASRLQGNTEAFF
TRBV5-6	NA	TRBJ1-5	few	TGTGCCAGCAGCTTCCGACAGAATAGCAATCAGCCCCAGCATTTT	CASSFRQNSNQPQHF
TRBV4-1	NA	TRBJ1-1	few	TGCGCCAGCAGCCAAGAGGGGGCTACGAACACTGAAGCTTTCTTT	CASSQEGATNTEAFF
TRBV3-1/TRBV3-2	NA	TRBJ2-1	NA	TGTGCCAGCAGCCAAGGGAGGGGCAGATCGCCGATGGAACAGTTCTTC	CASSQGRGRSPMEQFF
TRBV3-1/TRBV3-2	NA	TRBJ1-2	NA	TGTGCCAGCAGCCAAGGAGCTAACTATGGCTACACCTTC	CASSQGANYGYTF
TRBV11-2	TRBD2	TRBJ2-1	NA	TGTGCCAGCAGCTTATCTACTAGCGGGAGTATGGAGTTCTTC	CASSLSTSGSMEFF
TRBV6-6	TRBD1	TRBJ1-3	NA	TGTGCCAGCAGTCACGGGACAGGTCAATCGACTGGAAACACCATATATTTT	CASSHGTGQSTGNTIYF
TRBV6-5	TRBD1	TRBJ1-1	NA	TGTGCCAGCAGTTTGGGACAGGCCCCCACTGAAGCTTTCTTT	CASSLGQAPTEAFF
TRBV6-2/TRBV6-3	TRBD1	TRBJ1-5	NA	TGTGCCAGCAGTGGTACAGGGGGCAATCAGCCCCAGCATTTT	CASSGTGGNQPQHF